This T cell receptor (beta chain) originates from a study of lymphopenia after photon versus proton radiotherapy. Measured with immunoSEQ multiplex PCR; TCRdb has only the in-frame clones, and not every one. The sample lists tens of thousands of clones; around 84% were seen once. Turning to this clone: Its antigen remains unidentified.

The CDR3 sequence is 14 residues long. The V segment lost 3 bases and the J segment 7 bases; nucleotides outside the gene matches: 8. The germline gives CDR1 SGHRS, CDR2 YFSETQ. Regarding the study as a whole: Relative stability marked proton patients; photon patients lost diversity and naive cells. After the lymphocyte nadir, photon-treated repertoires showed oligoclonal expansion, especially of CD8+ Temra cells.

This sample comprised peripheral blood, obtained from a patient treated with proton-based radiotherapy. The TCR originated in a woman in her sixties or seventies with pancreatic cancer. Some clones in this sample may be carry-over from other donors' samples. The chain employs TRBV5-1 and TRBJ2-7; the match to TRBD2 covers 9 bases. CDR3 DNA: TGCGCCAGCAGCTGGACTAGCGCTTCTGGGGAGCAGTACTTC. It is translated as CASSWTSASGEQYF.